The clone carrying this T cell receptor (beta chain) was observed at least ten times. The data stem from a study of metastatic and nonmetastatic thyroid tumors. CDR1 and CDR2 (germline): SGHNT, YENEEA. The CDR3 is made up of 11 amino acids. Trimming stripped 3 bases from V and 6 bases from J, with 0 bases between. TCRdb re-called the PCR reads via MiXCR. The table has roughly 42,000 clones, approximately 17% seen once. All patients were treatment-naive before thyroid surgery. The gene calls are TRBV11-3 and TRBJ1-6; D call uncertain. This clonotype originated in a female donor with papillary thyroid cancer or a benign thyroid nodule (not recorded which). Some clones in this sample may be carry-over from other donors' samples. Sequencing was carried out using tumor tissue. CDR3 amino acids: CASSFNSPLHF. DNA for the CDR3: TGTGCCAGCAGCTTTAATTCACCCCTCCACTTT.